This T cell receptor beta chain comes out of a study of Ad26.COV2.S vaccination and SARS-CoV-2 variants. Produced via immunoSEQ multiplex PCR; TCRdb's table is partial and in-frame only. The sample holds approximately 300,000 clones, about 82% seen once. As for this clone: Its target is not known.

The treatment denotes: about 20 received Ad26.COV2.S at low or high dose, single or two shots; roughly five received placebo; per-sample allocation not given. The samples were gathered on day 63 after the first injection of vaccine or placebo. Trimming left V 6 bases short and J 4 bases short, with 15 bases between. In germline, CDR1 is KGHSH, CDR2 LQKENI. The CDR3 runs 14 residues. Overall study results and limits: Vaccine recipients surpassed placebo recipients in spike-specific TCR breadth.

The source is a person between 18 and 65 years old who received the Ad26.COV2.S COVID-19 vaccine or a placebo. The rearrangement joins TRBV18 to TRBJ1-1; D might be TRBD1 (6 bases). The specimen was peripheral blood, collected in a trial of Ad26.COV2.S vaccine versus placebo. Written as DNA, the CDR3 is TGTGCCAGCTCTACCTTGGGGGCTGGCACTGAAGCTTTCTTT. Protein: CASSTLGAGTEAFF.